This TCR beta chain was captured in a study of blood T cell repertoires in COVID-19. In the study overall: Material from acute and convalescent COVID-19 was sourced from the United States, Italy and Spain. T cells, B-cell-depleted T cells, or PBMCs supplied cDNA or gDNA.

In the original workflow: Reference gene primer amplification in the assay estimated nucleated cell counts. Sequencing used immunoSEQ multiplex PCR; TCRdb keeps in-frame clones, though not all of them. V, J and clone size are taken as reported in that table, and D and trimming were inferred from the DNA itself. The data contain 8,500 to 10,000 clones, around nine tenths of them singletons. CDR1 is SGHVS and CDR2 is FNYEAQ in the germline V gene. The junction had 15 bases not matched to a gene; V was cut back by 5 bases and J by 2 bases. The length of the CDR3 is 19 residues. The source material was peripheral blood. V is TRBV7-6 and J is TRBJ2-5, with 12 bases lining up with TRBD2. The clonotype was recovered from a human donor with active COVID-19. The donor label of this sample is uncertain. The CDR3 here is CASSLAPPLAGGPQETQYF. DNA of the CDR3: TGTGCCAGCAGCCTGGCCCCCCCACTAGCGGGAGGACCACAAGAGACCCAGTACTTC.